This passage covers 13 T cell receptor beta chains from one sample sequenced in a study of T cell responses to AZD1222 COVID-19 vaccine. Profiled with immunoSEQ multiplex PCR; TCRdb holds only in-frame clones, not every one. This sample has roughly 150,000 clones; roughly 90% occur once, and the top ten carry roughly 3%. This specimen consisted of peripheral blood, obtained 28 days after the second AZD1222 dose. These receptors were collected from an adult who received the AZD1222 COVID-19 vaccine.

The genes are TRBV15 and TRBJ1-2; D not certain. The CDR3 extends over 16 amino acids. Trimming removed 0 bases from V and 4 bases from J, with 15 bases in between. Germline values: CDR1 LNHNV, CDR2 YYDKDF (reference sequence). CDR3 sequence reads: CATSRDRAAQPYGYTF. CDR3 nucleotides: TGTGCCACCAGCAGAGATCGAGCGGCACAGCCCTATGGCTACACCTTC.

A single count supports this clone. The chain uses TRBV28 and TRBJ1-4; D gene unclear. V was trimmed by 7 bases and J by 5 bases, leaving 5 bases between them. The CDR3 extends over 11 amino acids. Germline CDR1 reads MDHEN; CDR2 reads SYDVKM. CDR3 sequence reads: CASIKNEKLFF. In DNA, the CDR3 is TGTGCCAGCATAAAGAATGAAAAACTGTTTTTT.

This clone turned up a few times. The V and J genes are TRBV11-2 and TRBJ2-2, with D possibly being TRBD1 (5 bases). The CDR3 contains 16 residues. CDR1 SGHAT and CDR2 FQNNGV come from the germline V gene. V was clipped by 0 bases and J by 2 bases, with 10 bases between them. The CDR3 is CASSLDSRVNTGELFF. As DNA, the CDR3 is TGTGCCAGCAGCTTAGATTCCAGGGTAAACACCGGGGAGCTGTTTTTT.

This sequence joins TRBV5-1 and TRBJ1-3; D is ambiguous. Germline-derived CDR1 and CDR2 are SGHRS and YFSETQ. The CDR3 covers 13 residues. With 5 bases removed from V and 4 bases from J, the gap between germline ends came to 10 bases. The CDR3 spells CASREGFGNTIYF. CDR3 bases: TGCGCCAGCAGAGAAGGGTTCGGAAACACCATATATTTT.

V gene TRBV7-9 combines with J gene TRBJ2-3; 8 positions match TRBD2. The germline V gene has CDR1 SEHNR and CDR2 FQNEAQ (reference sequence). V gave up 5 bases and J gave up 2 bases; unmatched junction bases: 6. This CDR3 region has 15 residues. The CDR3 DNA follows: TGTGCCAGCAGCGGCGGGAGGAGTCCCACAGATACGCAGTATTTT. It is translated as CASSGGRSPTDTQYF.

V and J are TRBV5-1 and TRBJ1-2; D ambiguous. Trimming cost V 4 bases and J 2 bases, with 9 bases left between them. The germline CDR1 and CDR2 sequences are SGHRS and YFSETQ. The CDR3 covers 13 residues. CDR3 residues: CASSPDGNYGYTF. The CDR3 DNA reads TGCGCCAGCAGCCCCGATGGGAACTATGGCTACACCTTC.

V is TRBV11-2 and J is TRBJ2-7; 7 positions match TRBD1. The CDR3 covers 14 residues. V lost 4 bases to trimming and J lost 2 bases; unmatched junction nucleotides: 5. Germline CDR1 SGHAT, CDR2 FQNNGV. The CDR3 sequence is CASSSSGTAYEQYF. The CDR3 DNA reads TGTGCCAGCAGCTCCTCCGGGACAGCCTACGAGCAGTACTTC. Variable domain in full (rest from reference TRBV11-2 and TRBJ2-7): EAGVAQSPRYKIIEKRQSVAFWCNPISGHATLYWYQQILGQGPKLLIQFQNNGVVDDSQLPKDRFSAERLKGVDSTLKIQPAKLEDSAVYLCASSSSGTAYEQYFGPGTRLTVT.

The chain links TRBV7-9 to TRBJ1-6; tentatively, D is TRBD1 (6 bases). In germline, CDR1 is SEHNR, CDR2 FQNEAQ (reference sequence). Trimming stripped 2 bases from V and 7 bases from J, with 12 bases between. This CDR3 is built from 15 residues. CDR3 protein: CASSLTGRSNSPLHF. In DNA form, the CDR3 reads TGTGCCAGCAGCTTAACAGGGAGGTCCAATTCACCCCTCCACTTT.

The V and J genes are TRBV10-2 and TRBJ1-2; TRBD1 matches at 10 bases. This CDR3 contains 14 residues. CDR1 WSHSY and CDR2 SAAADI come from the germline V gene. V trimming: 3 bases; J trimming: 5 bases; junction bases outside the gene matches: 3. The CDR3 DNA follows: TGCGCCAGCAGTGAACAGGGACAGGGGTATGGCTACACCTTC. Translation: CASSEQGQGYGYTF.

V is TRBV14 and J is TRBJ2-2; TRBD2 matches at 10 bases. The ends lost 4 bases at V and 0 bases at J; junction bases unmatched: 5. The CDR3 length is 17 residues. Germline CDR1 and CDR2: SGHDN and FVKESK. CDR3 sequence reads: CASSLRGTSANTGELFF. CDR3 sequence (DNA): TGTGCCAGCAGCCTGAGGGGGACTAGCGCGAACACCGGGGAGCTGTTTTTT.

The chain couples TRBV7-2 to TRBJ2-3; the match to TRBD2 covers 7 bases. The CDR3 length is 16 residues. Germline CDR1 SGHTA, CDR2 FQGNSA. V was clipped by 1 base and J by 3 bases; unmatched bases: 7. CDR3 DNA sequence: TGTGCCAGCAGCTTAGATAGGGCTAGCGGAACAGATACGCAGTATTTT. Its translation is CASSLDRASGTDTQYF.

The CDR3 nucleotides are TGTGCCAGCGGGGGAAGCACTGAAGCTTTCTTT. Protein product: CASGGSTEAFF. The chain recombines TRBV28 with TRBJ1-1; D might be TRBD1 (5 bases). The V end lost 8 bases, the J end lost 4 bases, and 8 bases lay between the germline ends. Germline lookup yields CDR1 MDHEN and CDR2 SYDVKM. The CDR3 covers 11 residues.

The chain carries TRBV10-3 and TRBJ1-2; 11 bases are a match to TRBD1. The CDR3 runs to 15 residues. Germline trimming cut 2 bases from V and 2 bases from J; bases unmatched to any gene: 1. From germline, CDR1 is ENHRY and CDR2 SYGVKD. The CDR3 region is CAISEGTGGNYGYTF. As DNA, the CDR3 is TGTGCCATCAGTGAGGGGACAGGGGGGAACTATGGCTACACCTTC.